The 30 T cell receptor beta chains below all came from one sample that was sequenced in a study of Graves' ophthalmopathy and Graves' hyperthyroidism. Beta-chain TCR CDR3 regions were amplified from RNA transcripts. Amplification began with first-round RT-PCR using HTBI primers, then second-round multiplex PCR was performed. TCRdb re-derived calls from the multiplex PCR reads in MiXCR, one entry per CDR3 protein. The table lists around 400,000 distinct CDR3 sequences, about 21% of them singletons, with roughly 3% in the top ten. Sample: peripheral blood. The origin of the receptors is a woman under 30 with stable Graves' hyperthyroidism.

The CDR3 bases are TGTGCCAGCAGCCCAACAGCGGGGGGCATCTCCTACGAGCAGTACTTC. Translation: CASSPTAGGISYEQYF. This chain uses TRBV11-2 with TRBJ2-7, with 9 bases aligning to TRBD2. Germline V CDR1 and CDR2: SGHAT, FQNNGV. The CDR3 length is 16 residues. V was clipped by 5 bases and J by 0 bases; unmatched bases: 8.

The sample holds many counts of this clonotype. This chain connects TRBV19 to TRBJ2-5, with D possibly matching TRBD2 (6 bases). V dropped 3 bases and J dropped 5 bases, with 10 bases sitting between them. Germline loops: CDR1 LNHDA, CDR2 SQIVND (reference sequence). The CDR3 spans 13 residues. CDR3 loop: CASSIGRTETQYF. CDR3 nucleotides: TGTGCCAGTAGTATTGGGAGGACGGAGACCCAGTACTTC.

This clonotype was counted a few times. A junction end diverges from the germline sequence, so it may reflect a read error. The chain carries TRBV30 and TRBJ2-7, with 7 bases identical to TRBD2. The germline CDR1 and CDR2 sequences are GTSNPN and SVGIG (reference sequence). The CDR3 has 14 residues. The CDR3: CARSVEAGGSRQYF. DNA of the CDR3: TGTGCCAGGAGTGTCGAGGCGGGCGGGAGTCGGCAGTACTTC. Complete variable domain (other parts from reference TRBV30 and TRBJ2-7): SQTIHQWPATLVQPVGSPLSLECTVEGTSNPNLYWYRQAAGRGLQLLFYSVGIGQISSEVPQNLSASRPQDRQFILSSKKLLLSDSGFYLCARSVEAGGSRQYFGPGTRLTVT.

The sample holds many counts of this clonotype. The CDR3 protein is CASSHGRAYGYTF. The CDR3 coding sequence is TGTGCCAGCAGCCATGGGAGGGCCTATGGCTACACCTTC. The gene calls are TRBV12-3 or TRBV12-4 and TRBJ1-2; D remains ambiguous. CDR3 length equals 13 residues. Trimming pared 6 bases from V and 4 bases from J, leaving 12 bases between.

The V and J genes are TRBV15 and TRBJ1-1; D is uncertain. CDR1 is LNHNV and CDR2 is YYDKDF in the germline V gene (reference sequence). V gave up 0 bases and J gave up 4 bases, with 6 bases separating them. This CDR3 comprises 13 residues. The CDR3: CATSRDRSTEAFF. The CDR3 nucleotides read TGTGCCACCAGCAGAGATCGTAGCACTGAAGCTTTCTTT.

This clonotype was observed many times. V usage is TRBV27 and J usage is TRBJ2-2; D is tentatively TRBD1 or TRBD2 (5 bases each). Germline-derived CDR1 and CDR2 are MNHEY and SMNVEV (reference sequence). The CDR3 sequence is 19 residues long. V was clipped by 1 base and J by 1 base, with 19 bases between them. CDR3 protein: CASSLWGMLGSLNTGELFF. Here the CDR3 DNA reads TGTGCCAGCAGTTTATGGGGGATGTTGGGGAGTTTGAACACCGGGGAGCTGTTTTTT.

This clonotype occurred many times. The chain uses TRBV28 and TRBJ1-2; possibly TRBD1 for D (5 bases). CDR1 is MDHEN, CDR2 SYDVKM, per germline. Trimming left V 3 bases short and J 1 base short, with 12 bases between. The CDR3 spans 15 residues. The CDR3 sequence is CASSFQQGYNYGYTF. The CDR3, as DNA: TGTGCCAGCAGTTTTCAGCAGGGATATAACTATGGCTACACCTTC.

This clonotype was found many times. The V gene is TRBV19, the J gene TRBJ1-1; TRBD1 matches at 7 bases. The CDR3 has 17 amino acids. V shed 1 base, J shed 0 bases, and the junction held 8 bases outside the gene matches. Germline-derived CDR1 and CDR2 are LNHDA and SQIVND (reference sequence). CDR3 DNA sequence: TGTGCCAGTAGTATAGCCGGACTGGGACAGATGAACACTGAAGCTTTCTTT. Its translation: CASSIAGLGQMNTEAFF.

This clonotype was seen at least ten times. The V and J genes are TRBV12-5 and TRBJ2-5, with TRBD2 matching 8 bases. Germline CDR1 reads LGHNT; CDR2 reads FRNRAP. The CDR3 runs to 13 residues. V lost 6 bases and J lost 3; bases outside the gene matches: 3. This CDR3 reads CASGPAGEETQYF. In DNA, the CDR3 is TGTGCTAGTGGCCCAGCGGGAGAAGAGACCCAGTACTTC. The complete variable domain, with remaining parts taken from reference TRBV12-5 and TRBJ2-5, reads DARVTQTPRHKVTEMGQEVTMRCQPILGHNTVFWYRQTMMQGLELLAYFRNRAPLDDSGMPKDRFSAEMPDATLATLKIQPSEPRDSAVYFCASGPAGEETQYFGPGTRLLVL.

Details on this clonotype: One junction end disagrees with the germline gene, perhaps due to a read error. V usage is TRBV10-3 and J usage is TRBJ2-5; D is ambiguous. The V gene's germline CDR1 is ENHRY and CDR2 SYGVKD. This CDR3 has 12 amino acids. Here the CDR3 DNA reads TGTGTCATCAGTTACCTCCAAGAGACCCAGTACTTC. Translated: CVISYLQETQYF.

This clonotype was picked up many times. This sequence joins TRBV6-1 and TRBJ2-7; 8 bases are shared with TRBD1. This CDR3 comprises 13 residues. The V gene's germline CDR1 is MNHNS and CDR2 SASEGT. The junction had 7 bases not matched to a gene; V was cut back by 8 bases and J by 4 bases. CDR3 sequence: CASYSDREYEQYF. CDR3 DNA sequence: TGTGCCAGCTATTCGGACAGGGAGTACGAGCAGTACTTC.

In its sample, this clonotype was seen many times. The V gene is TRBV6-2 or TRBV6-3, the J gene TRBJ2-7; unclear D gene. CDR1 MNHEY and CDR2 SVGEGT come from the germline V gene. V lost 4 bases and J lost 3, with 10 bases in between. The CDR3 contains 13 residues. The CDR3 loop is CASSFSRIYEQYF. As DNA, the CDR3 is TGTGCCAGCAGTTTTAGTAGAATCTACGAGCAGTACTTC.

This clonotype was seen ten or more times. The chain has TRBV30 and TRBJ2-7; TRBD1 aligns across 8 bases. Losses at the gene ends were 6 bases for V and 0 bases for J; bases not matched to a gene: 7. Germline CDR1 is GTSNPN and CDR2 is SVGIG (reference sequence). This CDR3 region has 14 residues. The CDR3, as DNA: TGTGCCTGCCTTACAGGGGGTAGCTCCTACGAGCAGTACTTC. Residues: CACLTGGSSYEQYF. Based on the CDR3 plus reference TRBV30 and TRBJ2-7, the full variable domain is SQTIHQWPATLVQPVGSPLSLECTVEGTSNPNLYWYRQAAGRGLQLLFYSVGIGQISSEVPQNLSASRPQDRQFILSSKKLLLSDSGFYLCACLTGGSSYEQYFGPGTRLTVT.

In this sample, this clonotype turned up many times. The chain links TRBV6-5 to TRBJ1-2, with D maybe TRBD1 (6 bases). The CDR3 is made up of 13 amino acids. Trimming took off 4 bases at V and 8 bases at J, with 14 bases between the two ends. Germline CDR1 reads MNHEY; CDR2 reads SVGAGI. As DNA, the CDR3 is TGTGCCAGCAGTTCCCGGACAGCTTCGGGCTACACCTTC. It codes for CASSSRTASGYTF.

This clonotype was counted ten times or more. V and J are TRBV5-1 and TRBJ1-5; 7 bases are a match to TRBD1. Per the germline V gene, CDR1 is SGHRS and CDR2 is YFSETQ. V lost 0 bases to trimming and J lost 9 bases; unmatched junction nucleotides: 6. The CDR3 contains 14 residues. Here the CDR3 reads CASSLDGRGGPQHF. The CDR3 DNA follows: TGCGCCAGCAGCTTGGATGGCAGGGGGGGGCCCCAGCATTTT.

At least ten counts were recorded for this clonotype. The rearrangement links TRBV2 to TRBJ2-7; 7 nucleotides agree with TRBD1. There are 12 residues in the CDR3. CDR1 and CDR2 from the germline V gene are SNHLY and FYNNEI. V lost 4 bases to trimming and J lost 7 bases; unmatched junction nucleotides: 4. The CDR3 protein is CASSGTGREQYF. The CDR3 DNA follows: TGTGCCAGCAGTGGGACAGGCAGGGAGCAGTACTTC. Drawing the rest from reference TRBV2 and TRBJ2-7, the complete variable domain is EPEVTQTPSHQVTQMGQEVILRCVPISNHLYFYWYRQILGQKVEFLVSFYNNEISEKSEIFDDQFSVERPDGSNFTLKIRSTKLEDSAMYFCASSGTGREQYFGPGTRLTVT.

There are many counts of this clonotype. This chain joins TRBV10-3 and TRBJ2-5; 13 nucleotides match TRBD2. This CDR3 region has 16 residues. CDR1 and CDR2 (germline): ENHRY, SYGVKD. V lost 10 bases and J lost 1; bases outside the gene matches: 9. CDR3 sequence: CATRSGTSGIQETQYF. The CDR3 coding sequence is TGTGCCACGCGATCCGGGACTAGCGGGATCCAAGAGACCCAGTACTTC.

This clonotype was recorded many times. The CDR3 here is CASSLALAGGGTGELFF. The DNA for the CDR3 is TGTGCCAGCAGTTTAGCGCTGGCGGGTGGGGGCACCGGGGAGCTGTTTTTT. The rearrangement joins TRBV12-3 or TRBV12-4 to TRBJ2-2; D might be TRBD1 or TRBD2, each matching 5 bases. The V end lost 0 bases, the J end lost 4 bases, and 15 bases lay between the germline ends. CDR3 length equals 17 residues.

This clonotype came up many times. CDR3 bases: TGTGCCATCCGCGCGGGCCTCAGCTCCTATAATTCACCCCTCCACTTT. Amino acid sequence: CAIRAGLSSYNSPLHF. The chain joins TRBV10-3 to TRBJ1-6, with D unclear. The CDR3 contains 16 residues. Germline V CDR1 and CDR2: ENHRY, SYGVKD. Trimming stripped 8 bases from V and 0 bases from J, with 14 bases between.

About this clonotype itself: At one of its ends the junction is not consistent with the germline gene, which may arise from a read error. V gene TRBV12-3 or TRBV12-4 combines with J gene TRBJ2-5; no clear D. CDR3 length: 14 amino acids. The CDR3 DNA is TGTGCCAGCAGTTTTACGGGCCCCCAAGTGACCCAGTACTTC. It yields the protein CASSFTGPQVTQYF.

The chain employs TRBV12-3 or TRBV12-4 and TRBJ1-1; 9 positions match TRBD1. The CDR3 runs 14 residues. V gave up 7 bases and J gave up 5 bases; unmatched junction bases: 8. The CDR3 protein is CASIPGQGVTEAFF. The CDR3 DNA reads TGTGCCAGCATTCCGGGACAGGGCGTGACTGAAGCTTTCTTT.

In this sample, this clonotype turned up a few times. The chain employs TRBV2 and TRBJ2-5, with 7 bases matching TRBD1. The CDR3 extends over 14 amino acids. Germline assignment: CDR1 SNHLY and CDR2 FYNNEI. Trimming took 4 bases from V and 2 from J; bases not matched to a gene: 4. The chain's CDR3 is CASSVQGVQETQYF. DNA of the CDR3: TGTGCCAGCAGTGTGCAGGGGGTACAAGAGACCCAGTACTTC.

This chain links TRBV12-3 or TRBV12-4 with TRBJ2-5; D is possibly TRBD1 (6 bases). This CDR3 has 14 amino acids. V was trimmed by 5 bases and J by 5 bases, leaving 15 bases between them. CDR3 loop: CASSKDSPSETQYF. CDR3 bases: TGTGCCAGCAGTAAGGACAGTCCCTCGGAGACCCAGTACTTC.

This clonotype was seen many times. The rearrangement uses TRBV7-8 and TRBJ2-2; D gene ambiguous. CDR1 is SGHVS, CDR2 FQNEAQ, per germline. The CDR3 is made up of 17 amino acids. The V end was cut by 4 bases, the J end by 1 base, with 16 bases between. Here the CDR3 DNA reads TGTGCCAGCAGCTCATACTTAGGACCGCTGAACACCGGGGAGCTGTTTTTT. Its translation: CASSSYLGPLNTGELFF.

This clonotype was observed at least ten times. V gene TRBV20-1 combines with J gene TRBJ1-1, with D perhaps TRBD1 (5 bases). V lost 3 bases and J lost 2, with 10 bases in between. Germline V lookup: CDR1 DFQATT, CDR2 SNEGSKA (reference sequence). The CDR3 spans 13 residues. CDR3 loop: CSASRGVNTEAFF. The CDR3 nucleotides read TGCAGTGCTAGTCGAGGGGTAAACACTGAAGCTTTCTTT.

This clonotype was observed at least ten times. V usage is TRBV6-5 and J usage is TRBJ2-2; the match to TRBD2 covers 7 bases. Trimming at V came to 4 bases and at J to 4 bases, leaving 9 bases not matched to a gene. The CDR3 runs to 16 residues. The germline CDR1 and CDR2 sequences are MNHEY and SVGAGI. Here the CDR3 reads CASSSEGGPFTGELFF. Here the CDR3 DNA reads TGTGCCAGCAGTTCTGAGGGAGGGCCGTTCACCGGGGAGCTGTTTTTT.

This clonotype was found once. The chain carries TRBV2 and TRBJ1-1; D perhaps matches TRBD1 (6 bases). CDR1 and CDR2 from the germline V gene are SNHLY and FYNNEI. The CDR3 extends over 21 amino acids. The V and J ends lost 2 bases and 2 bases respectively, with 30 bases between them. The CDR3 DNA is TGTGCCAGCAGTGAAATAGTATGGGTGGCGGGGGGCGGTTTGGAAAACACTGAAGCTTTCTTT. This sequence encodes CASSEIVWVAGGGLENTEAFF.

This clonotype was counted many times. The chain joins TRBV29-1 to TRBJ1-2; 10 bases agree with TRBD1. CDR3 length equals 12 residues. With 5 bases clipped from V and 7 bases from J, the junction kept 4 bases outside the gene matches. Germline CDR1 reads SQVTM; CDR2 reads ANQGSEA. This CDR3 is CSVKRDRGGYTF. DNA for the CDR3: TGCAGCGTTAAGCGGGACAGGGGTGGCTACACCTTC.

This rearrangement joins TRBV6-5 to TRBJ1-2; D is uncertain. Germline V lookup: CDR1 MNHEY, CDR2 SVGAGI. The CDR3 contains 14 residues. Trimming cost V 2 bases and J 2 bases, with 9 bases left between them. CDR3 amino acids: CASSYGLGNYGYTF. The CDR3 DNA reads as TGTGCCAGCAGTTACGGGTTGGGGAACTATGGCTACACCTTC.

This clonotype was detected ten times or more. The chain employs TRBV4-2 and TRBJ2-6; D is ambiguous. Per germline, CDR1 LGHNA and CDR2 YNFKEQ. The CDR3 runs to 16 residues. Trimming cost V 0 bases and J 0 bases, with 6 bases left between them. The CDR3 sequence: CASSQDHSSGANVLTF. The CDR3 nucleotides are TGTGCCAGCAGCCAAGATCACAGCTCTGGGGCCAACGTCCTGACTTTC.